The 32 T cell receptor beta chains below were found in one sample sequenced in a study of T cells in localized non-small cell lung cancer. The method was immunoSEQ multiplex PCR; TCRdb's version includes in-frame clones alone and lacks a portion of them. In the table there are fewer than 45,000 clones, roughly 80% of which are singletons. Sequences were derived from peripheral blood, sampled before any cancer treatment. The receptors stem from a male donor aged 60 or older with stage III squamous cell lung carcinoma.

There are a few counts of this clone. This chain's CDR3 is CASSQGGGNEKLFF. The CDR3 coding sequence is TGCGCCAGCAGTCAAGGGGGAGGTAATGAAAAACTGTTTTTT. V usage is TRBV23-1 and J usage is TRBJ1-4; the D gene is possibly TRBD1 (5 bases). TRBV23-1 has ORF status, its function being uncertain. The CDR3 is 14 amino acids. V was trimmed by 2 bases and J by 4 bases, leaving 8 bases between them.

The chain recombines TRBV5-1 with TRBJ1-1, with unresolved D. Germline lookup yields CDR1 SGHRS and CDR2 YFSETQ. Deletions cut 3 bases from V and 1 base from J, with 7 bases between. The CDR3 consists of 13 residues. The CDR3 spells CASSSTPNTEAFF. CDR3 DNA: TGCGCCAGCAGCTCGACACCGAACACTGAAGCTTTCTTT.

This sequence joins TRBV18 and TRBJ2-3; the D is unclear. This CDR3 spans 15 amino acids. V dropped 3 bases and J dropped 4 bases, with 14 bases sitting between them. Germline V lookup: CDR1 KGHSH, CDR2 LQKENI. CDR3 in DNA: TGTGCCAGCTCACCTTTAGCTTCATTCTCAGATACGCAGTATTTT. Translation gives CASSPLASFSDTQYF.

The chain carries TRBV18 and TRBJ2-1, with 10 bases aligning to TRBD1. This CDR3 contains 15 residues. Per germline, CDR1 KGHSH and CDR2 LQKENI. V shed 3 bases, J shed 5 bases, and the junction held 4 bases outside the gene matches. CDR3 sequence (DNA): TGTGCCAGCTCACCCCCGGGACAGGGGCACAATGAGCAGTTCTTC. This gives the protein CASSPPGQGHNEQFF.

The chain has TRBV6-1 and TRBJ1-5; D not certain. V lost 6 bases and J lost 2, with 11 bases in between. Germline-derived CDR1 and CDR2 are MNHNS and SASEGT. The CDR3 consists of 14 residues. The CDR3 here is CASSPNGGNQPQHF. The CDR3 DNA is TGTGCCAGCAGCCCAAATGGGGGCAATCAGCCCCAGCATTTT.

The CDR3 loop reads CARRFYEQYF. The DNA for the CDR3 is TGCGCCAGAAGGTTTTACGAGCAGTACTTC. The chain combines TRBV5-1 with TRBJ2-7, with D uncertain. Deletions cut 8 bases from V and 4 bases from J, with 7 bases between. The CDR3 is 10 residues long. Germline CDR1 SGHRS, CDR2 YFSETQ.

This chain uses TRBV25-1 with TRBJ1-3; no reliable D call. Germline CDR1 and CDR2: MGHDK and SYGVNS. The CDR3 spans 13 residues. V was pared by 1 base and J by 4 bases, with 5 bases between. The CDR3: CASSEFTGNTIYF. CDR3 sequence (DNA): TGTGCCAGCAGTGAATTTACCGGAAACACCATATATTTT.

The chain joins TRBV18 to TRBJ1-3, with a weak D call TRBD1 (5 bases). This CDR3 is built from 16 residues. Germline V gene data show CDR1 as KGHSH and CDR2 as LQKENI. Trimming stripped 3 bases from V and 0 bases from J, with 12 bases between. CDR3 nucleotides: TGTGCCAGCTCACCCCCCGGGACCTACTCTGGAAACACCATATATTTT. Translation: CASSPPGTYSGNTIYF.

This clone was recorded a few times. V and J are TRBV7-2 and TRBJ1-1; 7 nucleotides line up with TRBD1. CDR3 length equals 14 residues. The V and J ends lost 7 bases and 5 bases, in that order; junction bases with no gene match: 10. Per the germline V gene, CDR1 is SGHTA and CDR2 is FQGNSA. CDR3 nucleotides: TGTGCCAGCACTGTACAGGGGTCGGGTACTGAAGCTTTCTTT. It codes for CASTVQGSGTEAFF.

The V call is TRBV5-1, the J call TRBJ1-2; D is ambiguous. The V gene's germline CDR1 is SGHRS and CDR2 YFSETQ. Trimming cost V 0 bases and J 3 bases, with 15 bases left between them. The CDR3 runs to 16 residues. CDR3 loop: CASSLAWQESHYGYTF. The DNA of the CDR3 is TGCGCCAGCAGCTTGGCTTGGCAGGAATCCCACTATGGCTACACCTTC.

The V and J genes are TRBV19 and TRBJ2-3; 7 bases map to TRBD1. CDR1 and CDR2 from the germline V gene are LNHDA and SQIVND (reference sequence). This CDR3 has 16 residues. V was clipped by 6 bases and J by 4 bases; unmatched bases: 13. CDR3 region: CASRRDTGVNSDTQYF. The DNA of the CDR3 is TGTGCCAGTAGGCGAGATACAGGGGTCAATTCAGATACGCAGTATTTT.

This chain connects TRBV6-1 to TRBJ1-5; no reliable D call. Trimming cost V 3 bases and J 2 bases, with 8 bases left between them. Germline V gene sequence: CDR1 MNHNS, CDR2 SASEGT. The CDR3 is 14 amino acids. The chain's CDR3 is CASSDGPGNQPQHF. The DNA for the CDR3 is TGTGCCAGCAGTGATGGTCCAGGCAATCAGCCCCAGCATTTT.

The CDR3 DNA reads as TGTGCCAGCAGCTTAGGAGGGAATGGCTACACCTTC. This sequence encodes CASSLGGNGYTF. The chain joins TRBV7-9 to TRBJ1-2; D gene ambiguous. Germline assignment: CDR1 SEHNR and CDR2 FQNEAQ (reference sequence). There are 12 residues in the CDR3. Trimming stripped 1 base from V and 6 bases from J, with 6 bases between.

This clone rates as medium-sized. CDR3 region: CASSEMGPRSNQPQHF. CDR3 in DNA: TGTGCCAGTAGTGAAATGGGACCGCGTAGCAATCAGCCCCAGCATTTT. The J gene is TRBJ1-5, the V gene TRBV19, with D possibly being TRBD1 (5 bases). CDR3 length equals 16 residues. The germline V and J ends were trimmed by 5 bases and 0 bases, with 14 bases remaining between them. Germline V gene sequence: CDR1 LNHDA, CDR2 SQIVND (reference sequence).

This chain links TRBV5-1 with TRBJ2-2, with D unresolved. V lost 0 bases and J lost 1, with 4 bases in between. The CDR3 spans 14 residues. Germline V gene sequence: CDR1 SGHRS, CDR2 YFSETQ. CDR3 loop: CASSLDQNTGELFF. The CDR3 DNA follows: TGCGCCAGCAGCTTGGACCAGAACACCGGGGAGCTGTTTTTT. Full variable domain (outside the CDR3, taken from reference TRBV5-1 and TRBJ2-2): KAGVTQTPRYLIKTRGQQVTLSCSPISGHRSVSWYQQTPGQGLQFLFEYFSETQRNKGNFPGRFSGRQFSNSRSEMNVSTLELGDSALYLCASSLDQNTGELFFGEGSRLTVL.

J is TRBJ2-1 and V is TRBV11-3; perhaps TRBD1 as D (6 bases). The germline gives CDR1 SGHNT, CDR2 YENEEA. The CDR3 is 13 residues long. Trimming pared 5 bases from V and 9 bases from J, leaving 14 bases between. The CDR3 DNA follows: TGTGCCAGCAGCCCTCTGGGGGCCATTGAGCAGTTCTTC. Translated: CASSPLGAIEQFF. Drawing the rest from reference TRBV11-3 and TRBJ2-1, the complete variable domain is EAGVVQSPRYKIIEKKQPVAFWCNPISGHNTLYWYLQNLGQGPELLIRYENEEAVDDSQLPKDRFSAERLKGVDSTLKIQPAELGDSAVYLCASSPLGAIEQFFGPGTRLTVL.

This clone was seen a handful of times. The rearrangement uses TRBV6-5 and TRBJ1-2; D uncertain. Germline values: CDR1 MNHEY, CDR2 SVGAGI. Trimming shortened V by 0 bases and J by 8 bases, and 10 bases separated the two germline ends. This CDR3 is built from 13 residues. The CDR3 loop is CASSYSGSGGYTF. The CDR3 bases are TGTGCCAGCAGTTACTCGGGTTCTGGAGGCTACACCTTC.

The rearrangement links TRBV5-6 to TRBJ2-3; TRBD1 matches 9 bases. With V trimmed by 0 bases and J by 3 bases, 2 bases remained unmatched. The CDR3 has 15 residues. Germline-derived CDR1 and CDR2 are SGHDT and YYEEEE. The chain's CDR3 is CASSLGTGDTDTQYF. CDR3 DNA sequence: TGTGCCAGCAGCTTGGGGACAGGGGATACAGATACGCAGTATTTT.

This clone was picked up a small number of times. The chain carries TRBV2 and TRBJ2-1; D possibly uses TRBD1 or TRBD2 (6 bases each). Germline CDR1 SNHLY, CDR2 FYNNEI. The CDR3 runs 13 residues. Trimming left V 10 bases short and J 7 bases short, with 17 bases between. This chain's CDR3 is CATGSRGGNEQFF. For the CDR3, the DNA is TGTGCCACCGGGAGCAGGGGCGGAAATGAGCAGTTCTTC.

V and J are TRBV5-1 and TRBJ2-7; a weak D match, TRBD2 (6 bases). Germline V gives CDR1 SGHRS, CDR2 YFSETQ. V was shortened by 4 bases and J by 4 bases, with 12 bases between the two germline ends. This CDR3 comprises 13 residues. The CDR3 DNA is TGCGCCAGCAGCAGCGGAGGGGAGTACGAGCAGTACTTC. It yields the protein CASSSGGEYEQYF. Variable domain in full (rest from reference TRBV5-1 and TRBJ2-7): KAGVTQTPRYLIKTRGQQVTLSCSPISGHRSVSWYQQTPGQGLQFLFEYFSETQRNKGNFPGRFSGRQFSNSRSEMNVSTLELGDSALYLCASSSGGEYEQYFGPGTRLTVT.

This sequence joins TRBV19 and TRBJ1-5; 9 bases match TRBD1. The germline V gene has CDR1 LNHDA and CDR2 SQIVND (reference sequence). CDR3 length equals 17 residues. With 11 bases clipped from V and 1 base from J, the junction kept 15 bases outside the gene matches. The CDR3 bases are TGTGCCCAGTCGGGGACAGGGTCGTTCGAAAGCAATCAGCCCCAGCATTTT. Translated, it gives CAQSGTGSFESNQPQHF.

The rearrangement links TRBV6-1 to TRBJ1-4; maybe TRBD1 (5 bases). V shed 6 bases and J shed 8 bases, with 13 bases lying between them. CDR3 length: 13 residues. Germline V gene lookup returns CDR1 MNHNS and CDR2 SASEGT. The CDR3, as DNA: TGTGCCAGCAGAGGCCCTCCAGGGGAAAAACTGTTTTTT. It translates to CASRGPPGEKLFF.

The chain carries TRBV7-8 and TRBJ1-6, with 10 bases identical to TRBD1. Looked up from germline, CDR1 is SGHVS and CDR2 is FQNEAQ. With V trimmed by 7 bases and J by 10 bases, 7 bases remained unmatched. CDR3 length: 14 amino acids. Here the CDR3 DNA reads TGTGCCAGCAATCGGGACAGGGGTTCCTCACCCCTCCACTTT. Protein: CASNRDRGSSPLHF.

The CDR3 coding sequence is TGTGCCAGCAGGGTAAACCACACAGATACGCAGTATTTT. It encodes CASRVNHTDTQYF. This chain uses TRBV25-1 with TRBJ2-3; no definite D call. Germline V gene lookup returns CDR1 MGHDK and CDR2 SYGVNS. The CDR3 has 13 amino acids. Trimming cost V 6 bases and J 2 bases, with 9 bases left between them.

The V gene is TRBV18, the J gene TRBJ2-2; weak D call: TRBD2 (6 bases). The V end was cut by 2 bases, the J end by 3 bases, with 19 bases between. Germline assignment: CDR1 KGHSH and CDR2 LQKENI. This CDR3 has 18 residues. The CDR3 DNA is TGTGCCAGCTCACCAAGTACCGGGAGAGGTTCGCACACCGGGGAGCTGTTTTTT. This encodes CASSPSTGRGSHTGELFF. Based on the CDR3 plus reference TRBV18 and TRBJ2-2, the full variable domain is NAGVMQNPRHLVRRRGQEARLRCSPMKGHSHVYWYRQLPEEGLKFMVYLQKENIIDESGMPKERFSAEFPKEGPSILRIQQVVRGDSAAYFCASSPSTGRGSHTGELFFGEGSRLTVL.

The chain uses TRBV5-4 and TRBJ2-3, with 7 bases identical to TRBD1. V lost 0 bases to trimming and J lost 3 bases; unmatched junction nucleotides: 4. Germline lookup yields CDR1 SGHNT and CDR2 YYREEE (reference sequence). The CDR3 covers 15 residues. The CDR3 loop reads CASSLGQGKTDTQYF. CDR3 in DNA: TGTGCCAGCAGCTTGGGACAGGGTAAAACAGATACGCAGTATTTT.

The J gene is TRBJ1-6, the V gene TRBV19; D may be TRBD1 (5 bases). V lost 8 bases to trimming and J lost 7 bases, with 6 bases between them. This CDR3 comprises 11 residues. The germline V gene has CDR1 LNHDA and CDR2 SQIVND (reference sequence). The CDR3 loop is CASGGNSPLHF. For the CDR3, the DNA is TGTGCCAGTGGGGGAAATTCACCCCTCCACTTT.

V gene TRBV7-9 combines with J gene TRBJ2-2, with 7 bases matching TRBD2. CDR3 length: 15 residues. Germline CDR1 reads SEHNR; CDR2 reads FQNEAQ (reference sequence). J was trimmed by 5 bases and V by 9 bases; bases with no gene match: 12. The CDR3 protein is CASCPWAGDTGELFF. The CDR3 nucleotides are TGTGCCAGTTGCCCCTGGGCGGGAGATACCGGGGAGCTGTTTTTT.

This rearrangement joins TRBV30 to TRBJ1-6; D is unresolved. Germline assignment: CDR1 GTSNPN and CDR2 SVGIG (reference sequence). This CDR3 is 14 amino acids long. Trimming removed 2 bases from V and 7 bases from J, with 12 bases in between. This CDR3 reads CAWSQGMGNSPLHF. The CDR3 nucleotides read TGTGCCTGGAGTCAAGGAATGGGAAATTCACCCCTCCACTTT.

The chain has TRBV10-1 and TRBJ2-1; 8 bases agree with TRBD1. Trimming at V came to 4 bases and at J to 12 bases, leaving 8 bases not matched to a gene. The CDR3 length is 13 residues. CDR1 and CDR2 (germline): WNHNN, SYGVQD (reference sequence). CDR3 DNA: TGCGCCAGCAGTGGTTTGACAGGGGCGAGGCAGTTCTTC. It specifies CASSGLTGARQFF.

The chain has TRBV6-5 and TRBJ1-2; the match to TRBD1 covers 7 bases. Losses at the gene ends were 8 bases for V and 4 bases for J; bases not matched to a gene: 4. Germline CDR1 reads MNHEY; CDR2 reads SVGAGI. CDR3 length: 12 residues. CDR3 sequence: CASSRGIYGYTF. The DNA of the CDR3 is TGTGCCAGCTCCAGGGGGATCTATGGCTACACCTTC.

This clone was seen once. The chain carries TRBV29-1 and TRBJ2-1; D not certain. Germline lookup yields CDR1 SQVTM and CDR2 ANQGSEA. Trimming took off 4 bases at V and 5 bases at J, with 9 bases between the two ends. This CDR3 has 12 residues. CDR3 in amino acids: CSVVEIHNEQFF. The CDR3 DNA sequence: TGCAGCGTTGTCGAGATTCACAATGAGCAGTTCTTC.